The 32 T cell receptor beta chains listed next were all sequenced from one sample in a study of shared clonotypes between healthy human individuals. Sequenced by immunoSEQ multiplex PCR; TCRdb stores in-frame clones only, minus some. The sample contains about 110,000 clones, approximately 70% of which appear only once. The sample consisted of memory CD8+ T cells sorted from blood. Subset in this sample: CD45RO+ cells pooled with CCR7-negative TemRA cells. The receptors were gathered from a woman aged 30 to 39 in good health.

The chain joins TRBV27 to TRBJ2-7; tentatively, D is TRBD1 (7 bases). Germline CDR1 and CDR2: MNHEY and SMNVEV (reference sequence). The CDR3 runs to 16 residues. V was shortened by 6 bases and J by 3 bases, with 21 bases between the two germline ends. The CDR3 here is CASSTPRGTAYYEQYF. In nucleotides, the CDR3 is TGTGCCAGCAGCACGCCACGGGGGACAGCATACTACGAGCAGTACTTC.

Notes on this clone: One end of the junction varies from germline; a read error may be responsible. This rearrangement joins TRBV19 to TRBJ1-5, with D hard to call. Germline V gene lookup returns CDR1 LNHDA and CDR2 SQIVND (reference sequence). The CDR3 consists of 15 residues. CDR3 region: CASSTPGFSNQPQHF. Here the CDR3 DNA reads TGTGCCAGCAGTACCCCCGGATTTAGCAATCAGCCCCAGCATTTT.

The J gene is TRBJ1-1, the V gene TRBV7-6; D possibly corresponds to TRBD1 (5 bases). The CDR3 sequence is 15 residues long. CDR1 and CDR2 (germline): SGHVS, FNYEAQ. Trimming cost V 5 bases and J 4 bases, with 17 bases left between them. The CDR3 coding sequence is TGTGCCAGCAGCCAAGAAGGGGCCCTTGCCACTGAAGCTTTCTTT. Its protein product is CASSQEGALATEAFF.

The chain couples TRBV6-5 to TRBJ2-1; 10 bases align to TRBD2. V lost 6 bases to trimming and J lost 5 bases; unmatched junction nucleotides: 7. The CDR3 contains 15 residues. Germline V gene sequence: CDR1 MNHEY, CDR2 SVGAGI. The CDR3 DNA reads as TGTGCCAGCAGCCGCGGACTAGCGGAGAACAATGAGCAGTTCTTC. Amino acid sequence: CASSRGLAENNEQFF.

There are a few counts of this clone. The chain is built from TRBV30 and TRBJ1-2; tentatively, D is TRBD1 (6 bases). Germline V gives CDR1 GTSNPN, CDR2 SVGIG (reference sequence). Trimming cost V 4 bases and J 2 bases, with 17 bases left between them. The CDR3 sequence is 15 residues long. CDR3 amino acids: CAWKGHPSYNYGYTF. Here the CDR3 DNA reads TGTGCCTGGAAGGGACACCCCAGCTACAACTATGGCTACACCTTC.

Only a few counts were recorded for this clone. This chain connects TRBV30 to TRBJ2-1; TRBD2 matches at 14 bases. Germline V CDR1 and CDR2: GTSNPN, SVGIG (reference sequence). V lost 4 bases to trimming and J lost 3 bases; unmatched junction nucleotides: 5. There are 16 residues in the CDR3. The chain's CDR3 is CAWTRGTSGSYNEQFF. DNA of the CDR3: TGTGCCTGGACGAGGGGGACTAGCGGGAGCTACAATGAGCAGTTCTTC.

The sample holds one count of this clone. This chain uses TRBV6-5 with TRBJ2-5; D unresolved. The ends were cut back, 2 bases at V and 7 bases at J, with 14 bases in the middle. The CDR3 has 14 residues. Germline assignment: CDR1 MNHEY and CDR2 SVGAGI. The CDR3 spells CASSYTPGEGTQYF. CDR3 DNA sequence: TGTGCCAGCAGTTACACGCCAGGAGAAGGGACCCAGTACTTC.

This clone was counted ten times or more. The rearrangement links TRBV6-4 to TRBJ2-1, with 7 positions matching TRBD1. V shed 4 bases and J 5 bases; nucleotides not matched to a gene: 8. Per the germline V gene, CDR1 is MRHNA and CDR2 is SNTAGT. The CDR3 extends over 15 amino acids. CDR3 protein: CASSVRDSGNNEQFF. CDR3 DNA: TGTGCCAGCAGTGTCCGGGACAGCGGAAACAATGAGCAGTTCTTC.

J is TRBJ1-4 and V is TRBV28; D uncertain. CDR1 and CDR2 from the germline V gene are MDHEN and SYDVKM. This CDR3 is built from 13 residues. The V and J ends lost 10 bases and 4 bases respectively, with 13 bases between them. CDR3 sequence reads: CATHAGLNEKLFF. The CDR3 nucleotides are TGTGCCACCCACGCCGGACTTAATGAAAAACTGTTTTTT. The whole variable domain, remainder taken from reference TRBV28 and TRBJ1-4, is DVKVTQSSRYLVKRTGEKVFLECVQDMDHENMFWYRQDPGLGLRLIYFSYDVKMKEKGDIPEGYSVSREKKERFSLILESASTNQTSMYLCATHAGLNEKLFFGSGTQLSVL.

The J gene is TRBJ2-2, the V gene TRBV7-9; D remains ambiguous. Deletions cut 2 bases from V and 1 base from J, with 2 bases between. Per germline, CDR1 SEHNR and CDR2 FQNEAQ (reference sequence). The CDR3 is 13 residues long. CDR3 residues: CASSLLNTGELFF. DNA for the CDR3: TGTGCCAGCAGCTTACTGAACACCGGGGAGCTGTTTTTT.

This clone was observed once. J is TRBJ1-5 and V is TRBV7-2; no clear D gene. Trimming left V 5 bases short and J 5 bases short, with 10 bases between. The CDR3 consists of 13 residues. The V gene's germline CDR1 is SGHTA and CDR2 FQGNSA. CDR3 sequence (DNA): TGTGCCAGCAGCGAGAGGGTGGATCAGCCCCAGCATTTT. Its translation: CASSERVDQPQHF.

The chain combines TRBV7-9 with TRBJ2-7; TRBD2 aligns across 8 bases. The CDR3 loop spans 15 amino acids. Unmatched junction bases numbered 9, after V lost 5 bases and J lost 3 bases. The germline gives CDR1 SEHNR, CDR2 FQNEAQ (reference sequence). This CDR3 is CASSPRSGTSYEQYF. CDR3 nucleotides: TGTGCCAGCAGCCCCCGATCCGGGACTAGCTACGAGCAGTACTTC.

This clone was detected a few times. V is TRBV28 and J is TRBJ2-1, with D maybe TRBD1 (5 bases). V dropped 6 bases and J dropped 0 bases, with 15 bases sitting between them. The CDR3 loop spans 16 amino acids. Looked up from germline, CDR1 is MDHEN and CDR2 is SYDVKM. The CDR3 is CASRPGRVNSYNEQFF. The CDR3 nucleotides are TGTGCCAGCAGGCCCGGCAGGGTAAACTCCTACAATGAGCAGTTCTTC.

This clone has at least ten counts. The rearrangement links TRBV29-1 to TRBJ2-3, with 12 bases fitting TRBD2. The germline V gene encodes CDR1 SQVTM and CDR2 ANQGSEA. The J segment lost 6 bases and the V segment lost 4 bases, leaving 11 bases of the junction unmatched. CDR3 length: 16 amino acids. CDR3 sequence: CSVARSSGRAADTQYF. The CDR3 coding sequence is TGCAGCGTTGCCCGGTCTAGCGGGAGGGCCGCTGATACGCAGTATTTT.

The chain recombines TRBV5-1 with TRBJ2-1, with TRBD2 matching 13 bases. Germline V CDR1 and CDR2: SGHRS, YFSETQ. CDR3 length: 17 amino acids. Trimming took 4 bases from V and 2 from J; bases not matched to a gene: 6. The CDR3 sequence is CASSEGLAGSTYNEQFF. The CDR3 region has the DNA TGCGCCAGCAGCGAGGGACTAGCGGGAAGCACCTACAATGAGCAGTTCTTC.

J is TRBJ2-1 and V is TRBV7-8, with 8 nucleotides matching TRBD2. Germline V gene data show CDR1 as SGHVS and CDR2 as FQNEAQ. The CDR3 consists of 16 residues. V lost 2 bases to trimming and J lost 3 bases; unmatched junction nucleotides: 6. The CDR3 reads CASSLHTAGDYNEQFF. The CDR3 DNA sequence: TGTGCCAGCAGCTTACATACAGCGGGAGACTACAATGAGCAGTTCTTC.

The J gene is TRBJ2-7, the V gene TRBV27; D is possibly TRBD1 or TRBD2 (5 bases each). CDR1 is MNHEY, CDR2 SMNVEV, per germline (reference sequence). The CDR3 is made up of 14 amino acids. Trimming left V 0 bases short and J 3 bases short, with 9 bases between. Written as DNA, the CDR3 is TGTGCCAGCAGTTTATCGGGGGAAGACTACGAGCAGTACTTC. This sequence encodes CASSLSGEDYEQYF.

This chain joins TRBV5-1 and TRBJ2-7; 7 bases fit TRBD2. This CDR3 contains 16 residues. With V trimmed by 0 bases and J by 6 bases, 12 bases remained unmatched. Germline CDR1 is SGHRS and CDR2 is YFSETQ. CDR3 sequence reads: CASSLAAASGALEQYF. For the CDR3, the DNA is TGCGCCAGCAGCTTGGCCGCGGCTAGCGGAGCTCTCGAGCAGTACTTC.

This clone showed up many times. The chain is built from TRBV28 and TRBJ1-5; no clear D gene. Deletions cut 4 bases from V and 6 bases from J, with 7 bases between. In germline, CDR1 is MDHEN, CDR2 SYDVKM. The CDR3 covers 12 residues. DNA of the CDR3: TGTGCCAGCAGTTCGGGTAGTCAGCCCCAGCATTTT. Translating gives CASSSGSQPQHF.

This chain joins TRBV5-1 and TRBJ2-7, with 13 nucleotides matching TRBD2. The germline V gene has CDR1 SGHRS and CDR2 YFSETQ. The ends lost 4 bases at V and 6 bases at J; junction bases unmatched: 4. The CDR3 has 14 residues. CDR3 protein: CASSGGTSGTEQYF. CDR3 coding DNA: TGCGCCAGCAGCGGGGGGACTAGCGGGACCGAGCAGTACTTC.

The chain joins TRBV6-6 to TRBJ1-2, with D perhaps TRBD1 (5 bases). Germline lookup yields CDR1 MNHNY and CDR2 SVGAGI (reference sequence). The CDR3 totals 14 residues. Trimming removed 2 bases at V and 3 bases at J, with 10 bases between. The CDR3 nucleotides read TGTGCCAGCAGTTACCGCGGGACGGACTATGGCTACACCTTC. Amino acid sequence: CASSYRGTDYGYTF.

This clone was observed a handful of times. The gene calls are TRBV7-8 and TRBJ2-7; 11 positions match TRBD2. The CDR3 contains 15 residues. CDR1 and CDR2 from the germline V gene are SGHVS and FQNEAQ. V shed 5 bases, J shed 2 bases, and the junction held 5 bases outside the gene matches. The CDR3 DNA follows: TGTGCCAGCAGCCCAGGGACTAGCGGCGCCTACGAGCAGTACTTC. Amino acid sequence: CASSPGTSGAYEQYF.

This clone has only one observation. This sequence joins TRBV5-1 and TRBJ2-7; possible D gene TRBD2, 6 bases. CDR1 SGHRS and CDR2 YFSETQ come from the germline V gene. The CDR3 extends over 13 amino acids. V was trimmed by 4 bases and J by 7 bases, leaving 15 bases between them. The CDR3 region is CASSLGTAGEQYF. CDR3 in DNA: TGCGCCAGCAGCCTGGGGACGGCGGGGGAGCAGTACTTC.

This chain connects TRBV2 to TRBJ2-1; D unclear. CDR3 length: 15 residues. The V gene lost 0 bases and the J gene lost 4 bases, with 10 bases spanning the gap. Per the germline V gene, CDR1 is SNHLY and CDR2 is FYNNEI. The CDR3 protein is CASSEALTGYNEQFF. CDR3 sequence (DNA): TGTGCCAGCAGTGAAGCGTTGACTGGATACAATGAGCAGTTCTTC.

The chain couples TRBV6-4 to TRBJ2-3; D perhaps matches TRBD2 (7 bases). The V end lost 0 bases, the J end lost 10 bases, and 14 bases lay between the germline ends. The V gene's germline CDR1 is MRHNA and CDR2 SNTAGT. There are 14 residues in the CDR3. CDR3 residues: CASSDSRGGPPQYF. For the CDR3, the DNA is TGTGCCAGCAGTGACTCGAGGGGGGGGCCTCCGCAGTATTTT.

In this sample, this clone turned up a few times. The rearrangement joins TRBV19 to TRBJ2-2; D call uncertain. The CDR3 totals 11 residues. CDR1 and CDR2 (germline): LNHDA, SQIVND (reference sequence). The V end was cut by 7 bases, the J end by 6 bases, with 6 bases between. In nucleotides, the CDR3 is TGTGCCAGTAAGGTCCCCGGGGAGCTGTTTTTT. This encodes CASKVPGELFF. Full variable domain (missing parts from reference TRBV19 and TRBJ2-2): DGGITQSPKYLFRKEGQNVTLSCEQNLNHDAMYWYRQDPGQGLRLIYYSQIVNDFQKGDIAEGYSVSREKKESFPLTVTSAQKNPTAFYLCASKVPGELFFGEGSRLTVL.

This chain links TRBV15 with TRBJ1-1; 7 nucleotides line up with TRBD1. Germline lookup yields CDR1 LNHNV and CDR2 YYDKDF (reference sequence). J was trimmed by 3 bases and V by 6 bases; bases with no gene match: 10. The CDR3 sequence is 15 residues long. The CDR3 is CATRRRQGGDTEAFF. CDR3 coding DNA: TGTGCCACCAGGAGACGACAGGGCGGGGACACTGAAGCTTTCTTT.

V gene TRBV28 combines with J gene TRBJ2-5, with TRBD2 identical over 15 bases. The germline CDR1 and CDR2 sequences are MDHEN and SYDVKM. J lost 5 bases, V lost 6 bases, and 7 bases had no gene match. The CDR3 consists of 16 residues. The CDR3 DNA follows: TGTGCCAGCAGCAAGGGGACTAGCGGGAGGAGGGAGACCCAGTACTTC. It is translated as CASSKGTSGRRETQYF.

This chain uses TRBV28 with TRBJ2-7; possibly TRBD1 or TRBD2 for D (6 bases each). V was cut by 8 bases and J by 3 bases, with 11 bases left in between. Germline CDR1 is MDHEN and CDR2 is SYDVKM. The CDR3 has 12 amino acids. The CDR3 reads CASCGGGYEQYF. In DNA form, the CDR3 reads TGTGCCAGCTGCGGAGGGGGCTACGAGCAGTACTTC.

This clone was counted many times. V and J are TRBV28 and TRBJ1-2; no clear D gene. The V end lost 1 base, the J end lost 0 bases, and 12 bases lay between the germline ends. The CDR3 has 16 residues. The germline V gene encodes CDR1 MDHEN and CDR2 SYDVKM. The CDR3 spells CASSLYGKVTNYGYTF. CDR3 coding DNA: TGTGCCAGCAGTTTATACGGGAAAGTAACTAACTATGGCTACACCTTC.

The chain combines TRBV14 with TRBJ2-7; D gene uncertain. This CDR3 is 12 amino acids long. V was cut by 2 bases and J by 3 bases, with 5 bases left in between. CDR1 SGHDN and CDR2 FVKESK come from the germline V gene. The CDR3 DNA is TGTGCCAGCAGCCAAAATGTCTACGAGCAGTACTTC. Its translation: CASSQNVYEQYF.

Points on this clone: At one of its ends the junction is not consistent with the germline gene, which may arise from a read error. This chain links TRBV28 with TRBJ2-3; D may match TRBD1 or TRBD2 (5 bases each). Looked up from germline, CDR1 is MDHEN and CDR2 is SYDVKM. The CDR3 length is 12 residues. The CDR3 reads CASSLGLVGAHF. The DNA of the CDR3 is TGTGCCAGCAGTTTGGGGCTAGTCGGGGCGCATTTT.